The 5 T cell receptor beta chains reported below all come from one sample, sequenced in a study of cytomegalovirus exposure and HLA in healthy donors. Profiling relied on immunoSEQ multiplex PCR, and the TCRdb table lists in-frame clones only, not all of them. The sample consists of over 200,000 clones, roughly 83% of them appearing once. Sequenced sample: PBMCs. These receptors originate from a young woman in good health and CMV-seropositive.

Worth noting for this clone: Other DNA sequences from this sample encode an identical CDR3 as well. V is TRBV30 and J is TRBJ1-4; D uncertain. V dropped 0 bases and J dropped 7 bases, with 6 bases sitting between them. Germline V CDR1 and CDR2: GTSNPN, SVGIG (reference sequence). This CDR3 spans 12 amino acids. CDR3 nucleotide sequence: TGTGCCTGGAGTGTACGCGGTGAAAAACTGTTTTTT. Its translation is CAWSVRGEKLFF.

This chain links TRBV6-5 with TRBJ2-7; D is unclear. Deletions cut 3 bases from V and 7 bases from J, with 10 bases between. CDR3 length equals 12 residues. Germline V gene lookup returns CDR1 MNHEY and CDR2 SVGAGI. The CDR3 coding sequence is TGTGCCAGCAGTTATAGTACTGGGGAGCAGTACTTC. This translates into CASSYSTGEQYF.

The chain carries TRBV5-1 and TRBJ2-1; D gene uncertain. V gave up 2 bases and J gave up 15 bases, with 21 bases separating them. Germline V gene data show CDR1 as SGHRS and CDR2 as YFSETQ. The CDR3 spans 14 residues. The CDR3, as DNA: TGCGCCAGCAGCTTACCCCGGGCAGAGGAGTCGGCGTTCTTC. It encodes CASSLPRAEESAFF. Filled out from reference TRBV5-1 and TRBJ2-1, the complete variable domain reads KAGVTQTPRYLIKTRGQQVTLSCSPISGHRSVSWYQQTPGQGLQFLFEYFSETQRNKGNFPGRFSGRQFSNSRSEMNVSTLELGDSALYLCASSLPRAEESAFFGPGTRLTVL.

CDR3 protein: CSAGLAGGYNEQFF. The CDR3 DNA reads as TGCAGCGCTGGACTAGCGGGAGGCTACAATGAGCAGTTCTTC. J is TRBJ2-1 and V is TRBV29-1, with TRBD2 matching 14 bases. The V and J ends lost 7 bases and 3 bases, in that order; junction bases with no gene match: 2. Germline lookup yields CDR1 SQVTM and CDR2 ANQGSEA. The CDR3 is 14 amino acids.

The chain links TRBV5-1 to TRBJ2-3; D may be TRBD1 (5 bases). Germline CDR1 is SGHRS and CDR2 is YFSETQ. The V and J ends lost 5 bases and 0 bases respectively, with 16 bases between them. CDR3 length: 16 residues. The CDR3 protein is CASSFRTRPSTDTQYF. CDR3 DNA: TGCGCCAGCAGTTTTAGGACACGGCCCAGCACAGATACGCAGTATTTT.